This paragraph covers one TCR beta chain sequence. The data originate from a study of blood T cells in healthy people across ages. A second PCR of 7 to 11 cycles used a sample-barcoded 5' primer and a J-beta primer mix. From the 5' RACE reads, TCRdb called clonotypes with MiXCR, one entry per CDR3 protein. This table holds approximately 850,000 distinct CDR3 sequences, under 55% found once. V gave up 0 bases and J gave up 1 base, with 7 bases separating them. Germline CDR1 is LGHNA and CDR2 is YSLEER. The CDR3 runs to 15 residues. Sequencing was performed on blood. The source is a man aged 60-69 years in good health. This chain uses TRBV4-3 with TRBJ2-1; no definite D call. CDR3 DNA: TGCGCCAGCAGCCAAGATAGGGTTTCCTACAATGAGCAGTTCTTC. Translating it yields CASSQDRVSYNEQFF.